This T cell receptor (beta chain) was documented in a study of CD8 T cells in Susac syndrome. Both CD4+ and CD8+ T cells were negatively isolated, and TEMRA cells underwent FACS enrichment. V lost 5 bases and J lost 0, with 12 bases in between. Germline-derived CDR1 and CDR2 are DFQATT and SNEGSKA (reference sequence). The CDR3 has 14 amino acids. Random hexamers served to reverse transcribe roughly 0.45 to 1 ug RNA. An immunoSEQ multiplex PCR amplified TCR beta CDR3 over 54 Vbeta and 13 Jbeta. Using its own MiXCR run on the immunoSEQ multiplex PCR reads, TCRdb lists one record per CDR3 protein. The data contain 180,000 or so distinct CDR3 sequences, about 93% of them seen just once; the ten biggest clones take up 0.14%.

The sample taken for sequencing was CD4+ T cells from PBMCs. This sequence originates from a human donor in good health. V gene TRBV20-1 combines with J gene TRBJ2-3; D unresolved. CDR3 in DNA: TGCAGTGCTCCCCGGCCGACCAGCACAGATACGCAGTATTTT. Translated, it gives CSAPRPTSTDTQYF.